These T cell receptor beta chains were read from a single sample in a study of cytomegalovirus exposure and HLA in healthy donors. The assay was immunoSEQ multiplex PCR, and TCRdb's table has in-frame clones only and misses some. The table includes 120,000 to 150,000 clones, over 80% detected once. Sequences were obtained from PBMCs. The receptor set was obtained from a woman in her 30s in good health and CMV-seronegative. Both conserved end residues are trimmed from each CDR3.

V gene: TRBV2; CDR3 protein: ASRQGGEKLF
V gene: TRBV7-6; CDR3 protein: ASSLQLAAYNEQF
V gene: TRBV19; CDR3 protein: ASSQGVTNYGYT
V gene: TRBV30; CDR3 protein: AWSPGNGYT
V gene: TRBV6-1; CDR3 protein: ATEQGPAYNEQF
V gene: TRBV18; CDR3 protein: ASSPFLPDSSGNTIY
V gene: TRBV28; CDR3 protein: ASSLLSLAGYTYEQY
V gene: TRBV7-8; CDR3 protein: ASSAPPGGSNTGELF
V gene: TRBV2; CDR3 protein: ASSVQGTSYEQY
V gene: TRBV6-5; CDR3 protein: ASSPDRDRDHEQY
V gene: TRBV10-3; CDR3 protein: AISGSVGDRNGYT
V gene: TRBV2; CDR3 protein: ASSSYTGQGETQY
V gene: TRBV20-1; CDR3 protein: SASTGIEQF
V gene: TRBV7-8; CDR3 protein: ASSTEAGKEVEQY
V gene: TRBV5-1; CDR3 protein: ASSLGGSESYYTDTQY
V gene: TRBV9; CDR3 protein: ASSVGTGVGSNYNEQF
V gene: TRBV19; CDR3 protein: ASDPGLPTSEQF
V gene: TRBV13; CDR3 protein: ASSYGTSRTGELF
V gene: TRBV7-6; CDR3 protein: ASSLTGTENTGELF
V gene: TRBV5-1; CDR3 protein: ASSLGQVDSPLH
V gene: TRBV11-3; CDR3 protein: ASSRGGPGTGELF
V gene: TRBV5-1; CDR3 protein: ASSFRGSGEQF
V gene: TRBV6-6; CDR3 protein: ASAGTGGHEQY
V gene: TRBV6-1; CDR3 protein: ASSGRTQTNEKLF
V gene: TRBV29-1; CDR3 protein: SVMQGGRTDTQY
V gene: TRBV11-2; CDR3 protein: ASSSWTSGKYEQY
V gene: TRBV10-3; CDR3 protein: ATHSVGGNSPLH
V gene: TRBV6-5; CDR3 protein: ASTPSGNYGYT
V gene: TRBV7-9; CDR3 protein: ASSEGTGVYNEQF
V gene: TRBV19; CDR3 protein: ASSNQASGNQPQH
V gene: TRBV2; CDR3 protein: ASSQVPGQMYEQY
V gene: TRBV9; CDR3 protein: ASSASLTGELF
V gene: TRBV7-2; CDR3 protein: ASSLALLLHNEQF
V gene: TRBV4-1; CDR3 protein: ASSQAPRGNTIY
V gene: TRBV7-9; CDR3 protein: SSSLGGLAGSYNEQF
V gene: TRBV4-1; CDR3 protein: ASSSRVASTDTQY
V gene: TRBV27; CDR3 protein: ASRGTGAYNEQF
V gene: TRBV5-1; CDR3 protein: ASSLASAGNTIY
V gene: TRBV19; CDR3 protein: ASTLVGGFAEGTEAF
V gene: TRBV7-3; CDR3 protein: ARRASGSQETQY